Below, 25 T cell receptor beta chains from the same sample are listed, as sequenced in a study of tumor-infiltrating lymphocytes in primary liver carcinoma. It was from around 18-30 mg of unsorted bulk tissue that RNA and DNA were co-extracted. Constant-region priming of around 500 ng total RNA yielded TCR beta cDNA. Three nested multiplex PCR rounds, a slightly modified ARM-PCR method, built the TCR beta libraries. Two initial PCR rounds of around 10 cycles each paired TRBV1-TRBV30 forward primers with a C-beta reverse primer. TCRdb itself ran the multiplex PCR reads through MiXCR, one entry per CDR3 protein. The sample yields 50,000 to 60,000 distinct CDR3 sequences, 65% to 85% seen once. The sequencing sample was made of liver tumor tissue from sampling region 5. The subset: tumor region T5, tumor centre. Receptors were obtained from a man in his forties with primary liver carcinoma and hepatitis B virus infection.

Turning to this clonotype: A read error is possible here, since a much larger clone lies one base away. V usage is TRBV2 and J usage is TRBJ1-1; TRBD1 matches 8 bases. V shed 6 bases, J shed 11 bases, and the junction held 11 bases outside the gene matches. The CDR3 extends over 13 amino acids. Germline lookup yields CDR1 SNHLY and CDR2 FYNNEI. The CDR3 spells CASSQGQGAKAFF. Here the CDR3 DNA reads TGTGCCAGCAGCCAGGGGCAGGGGGCGAAGGCTTTCTTT.

A remark on this clonotype: One end of the junction fails to match germline, which may point to a read error. The J gene is TRBJ2-7, the V gene TRBV6-9; D not resolved. CDR3 size: 12 residues. Germline assignment: CDR1 MNHGY and CDR2 SVAAGI. CDR3 amino acids: CASSSGAYEQYF. CDR3 coding DNA: TGTGCCAGCAGTTCCGGTGCCTACGAGCAGTATTTC.

Of note for this clonotype: The conserved phenylalanine or tryptophan is not found at the CDR3 terminus, so this likely reflects a read error. The DNA is omitted, as the CDR3 cannot be located on it reliably, and the CDR3 follows TCRdb's listing. This chain joins TRBV11-1 and TRBJ2-7. Germline V gene lookup returns CDR1 SGHAT and CDR2 FQDESV (reference sequence). The CDR3 numbers 13 amino acids, ends counted. Here the CDR3 reads CASRGKRSYKQYL.

Remarks on this clonotype: The conserved phenylalanine or tryptophan is not found at the CDR3 terminus, so this likely reflects a read error. The rearrangement links TRBV6-2 or TRBV6-3 to TRBJ2-5; D call uncertain. The V gene's germline CDR1 is MNHEY and CDR2 SVGEGT. The CDR3 is 16 residues long. V was pared by 4 bases and J by 7 bases, with 22 bases between. Here the CDR3 reads CASSWPQARGMGTQYL. The CDR3 DNA reads TGTGCCAGCAGTTGGCCTCAAGCGCGAGGAATGGGGACCCAGTACCTC.

This sequence joins TRBV9 and TRBJ2-1; 9 nucleotides align to TRBD1. Germline CDR1 SGDLS, CDR2 YYNGEE. Unmatched junction bases numbered 4, after V lost 3 bases and J lost 6 bases. CDR3 length equals 14 residues. The CDR3, as DNA: TGTGCCAGCAGCGCCGGGACAGGGACCAATGAGCAGTTCTTC. The encoded protein is CASSAGTGTNEQFF.

This chain's CDR3 is CASTQRAGGFPTDTQYF. In DNA, the CDR3 is TGCGCCAGCACCCAGAGAGCTGGAGGCTTCCCCACAGATACGCAGTATTTT. The gene calls are TRBV4-3 and TRBJ2-3, with TRBD2 as a possible D gene (5 bases). Per germline, CDR1 LGHNA and CDR2 YSLEER. The CDR3 runs to 17 residues. Trimming removed 7 bases from V and 2 bases from J, with 22 bases in between.

This clonotype was observed once. This chain connects TRBV19 to TRBJ1-6; D not resolved. The CDR3 has 13 residues. Germline V gene data show CDR1 as LNHDA and CDR2 as SQIVND (reference sequence). The CDR3 coding sequence is TGTACCAATAGAAACGTCGATAATTCACCCCTCCACTTT. Its translation is CTNRNVDNSPLHF.

With regard to this clonotype: Lacking the conserved final phenylalanine or tryptophan, this CDR3 likely reflects a read error. The rearrangement joins TRBV29-1 to TRBJ2-3; D possibly corresponds to TRBD2 (6 bases). This CDR3 has 15 residues. Germline V gene data show CDR1 as SQVTM and CDR2 as ANQGSEA. The CDR3 DNA is TGCAGCGTTGAGGGCGGGGCCGGCATCGCAGATATGCAGTATCTT. Translation: CSVEGGAGIADMQYL.

Concerning this clonotype itself: Being one base from a much bigger clone, this may be a read error. This chain joins TRBV5-1 and TRBJ2-7; no firm D call. Per germline, CDR1 SGHRS and CDR2 YFSETQ. The CDR3 is made up of 14 amino acids. Between the trimmed V and J ends, which lost 4 bases and 2 bases, there was a span of 13 bases. The CDR3 sequence is CASSRRARTYEQYF. The CDR3 bases are TGCGCCAGCAGCCGCCGGGCCCGGACCTACGAGCAGTACTTC.

Details on this clonotype: A read error may produce the germline difference seen at one junction end. The chain has TRBV2 and TRBJ2-3; TRBD2 matches at 8 bases. Germline assignment: CDR1 SNHLY and CDR2 FYNNEI. The CDR3 is 13 residues long. The CDR3 coding sequence is TGTGTCAGCGACCTAGCGGGCACAGATACGCGGTATTTT. Translating it yields CVSDLAGTDTRYF.

In this sample, this clonotype turned up once. One junction end does not reproduce the germline sequence, and a read error may be involved. The genes are TRBV10-1 and TRBJ2-1; D gene unclear. The CDR3 totals 12 residues. Germline-derived CDR1 and CDR2 are WNHNN and SYGVQD (reference sequence). In nucleotides, the CDR3 is TGCGCCAGCAGTGATCGATTGCACGAGCAGATCTTC. It yields the protein CASSDRLHEQIF.

Concerning this clonotype itself: A junction boundary mismatches the germline segment, possibly from a read error. The chain carries TRBV6-6 and TRBJ1-6, with D possibly being TRBD1 (6 bases). This CDR3 spans 13 amino acids. CDR1 MNHNY and CDR2 SVGAGI come from the germline V gene (reference sequence). The CDR3, as DNA: TGTGCCAGCGGTTCTACAGGGATCTCACCCCCCCACTTT. Protein sequence: CASGSTGISPPHF.

This clonotype was counted a few times. The J gene is TRBJ2-7, the V gene TRBV9, with 9 bases that match TRBD2. Germline lookup yields CDR1 SGDLS and CDR2 YYNGEE. V trimming: 0 bases; J trimming: 4 bases; junction bases outside the gene matches: 8. This CDR3 region has 16 residues. The CDR3 DNA reads TGTGCCAGCAGCGTAGGGCTGCGGGAGGGCCTTTACGAGCAGTACTTC. Its protein product is CASSVGLREGLYEQYF.

This clonotype has only one observation. Its ends do not fully match the called genes, so a read error is possible. V gene TRBV6-7 combines with J gene TRBJ2-4; perhaps TRBD2 as D (5 bases). TRBV6-7 is an ORF; its function is uncertain. The CDR3 consists of 13 residues. CDR3 DNA sequence: TGTGCTCTTACCCGGGGAGCCAAAAACAATCAGTACTTC. Amino acid sequence: CALTRGAKNNQYF.

As to this clonotype: Germline is not matched at one junction end, which may reflect a read error. V and J are TRBV4-1 and TRBJ2-5; perhaps TRBD1 as D (6 bases). CDR1 and CDR2 from the germline V gene are MGHRA and YSYEKL. The CDR3 totals 14 residues. CDR3 in amino acids: CATSTLTGVETQYF. Written as DNA, the CDR3 is TGCGCCACCAGCACCCTGACAGGAGTCGAGACCCAGTACTTC.

Note on this clonotype: This CDR3 fails to terminate in the conserved phenylalanine or tryptophan, so it likely reflects a read error. The chain links TRBV6-1 to TRBJ2-2, with D perhaps TRBD1 (5 bases). The CDR3 covers 16 residues. The V end lost 11 bases, the J end lost 1 base, and 20 bases lay between the germline ends. Germline V gene sequence: CDR1 MNHNS, CDR2 SASEGT. The CDR3 DNA is TGTGCCGGCAATAAAACACTACAGGTGAACACCGGGGAGCTGTTTTAT. Its protein is CAGNKTLQVNTGELFY.

This clonotype was picked up one time. The junction does not match germline at one end; this may be a read error. This sequence joins TRBV5-1 and TRBJ2-1; 10 nucleotides match TRBD1. Germline CDR1 and CDR2: SGHRS and YFSETQ. This CDR3 has 15 residues. The CDR3 here is CANSLEGQGHNKQFF. CDR3 DNA sequence: TGCGCCAACAGCTTGGAGGGACAGGGGCACAATAAGCAGTTCTTC.

On this clonotype itself: The junction differs from germline at one of its ends, possibly a read error. The chain links TRBV11-1 to TRBJ2-3; D is perhaps TRBD2 (5 bases). The CDR3 is 15 residues long. The germline V gene encodes CDR1 SGHAT and CDR2 FQDESV (reference sequence). As DNA, the CDR3 is TGTGCCAACAGTTTGCCGAGGGAGTGCACAGATACGGAGTATTTT. It codes for CANSLPRECTDTEYF.

In its sample, this clonotype is medium-sized. The rearrangement links TRBV29-1 to TRBJ2-1, with 10 positions matching TRBD2. CDR3 length: 11 amino acids. V dropped 5 bases and J dropped 9; count of bases not matched to a gene: 1. CDR1 is SQVTM, CDR2 ANQGSEA, per germline. As DNA, the CDR3 is TGCAGCGTTCAGCGGGAGGGTGAGCAGTTCTTC. Protein: CSVQREGEQFF.

The chain employs TRBV5-4 and TRBJ2-3; 9 positions match TRBD2. This CDR3 is 16 amino acids long. Germline V gives CDR1 SGHNT, CDR2 YYREEE (reference sequence). DNA for the CDR3: TGTACCGGCAGCTTACTCGCGGGAGGGCCCACAGATACGCAGTATTTT. It specifies CTGSLLAGGPTDTQYF. The full variable domain, with the rest looked up from reference TRBV5-4 and TRBJ2-3, is ETGVTQSPTHLIKTRGQQVTLRCSSQSGHNTVSWYQQALGQGPQFIFQYYREEENGRGNFPPRFSGLQFPNYSSELNVNALELDDSALYLCTGSLLAGGPTDTQYFGPGTRLTVL.

With respect to this clonotype: The CDR3 carries no conserved terminal phenylalanine or tryptophan, so it likely arises from a read error. The genes are TRBV29-1 and TRBJ2-5; no clear D. The CDR3 runs to 14 residues. The germline gives CDR1 SQVTM, CDR2 ANQGSEA. CDR3 sequence: CSVEDVGEGETQYS. The CDR3 coding sequence is TGCAGTGTTGAAGATGTCGGAGAAGGAGAGACCCAGTACTCC.

This clonotype was found many times. The rearrangement joins TRBV7-9 to TRBJ2-7, with D perhaps given as TRBD1 or TRBD2 (5 bases each). From germline, CDR1 is SEHNR and CDR2 FQNEAQ (reference sequence). The CDR3 has 13 residues. V lost 4 bases and J 6 bases, leaving 13 bases between the germline ends. CDR3 loop: CASSSQEGSEQYF. The CDR3 bases are TGTGCCAGCAGCTCACAAGAGGGGAGCGAGCAGTACTTC.

This clonotype was seen just once. A junction end diverges from the germline sequence, so it may reflect a read error. This chain connects TRBV6-1 to TRBJ2-5; D call uncertain. The germline V gene has CDR1 MNHNS and CDR2 SASEGT. CDR3 length equals 19 residues. This CDR3 reads CTSSEGWSGRPSGQETQYF. CDR3 sequence (DNA): TGTACCAGCAGTGAAGGGTGGAGTGGCCGCCCGTCAGGACAAGAGACCCAGTACTTC.

This clonotype has just one count. A read error may account for a junction end that differs from germline. This chain joins TRBV13 and TRBJ2-2, with 11 bases identical to TRBD2. Germline V CDR1 and CDR2: PRHDT, FYEKMQ (reference sequence). This CDR3 is built from 15 residues. CDR3 loop: CASSLTSGMAGKLFF. In nucleotides, the CDR3 is TGTGCCAGCAGCTTGACTAGCGGGATGGCCGGGAAGCTGTTTTTT. The full variable domain, completed using reference TRBV13 and TRBJ2-2, is AAGVIQSPRHLIKEKRETATLKCYPIPRHDTVYWYQQGPGQDPQFLISFYEKMQSDKGSIPDRFSAQQFSDYHSELNMSSLELGDSALYFCASSLTSGMAGKLFFGEGSRLTVL.

The chain carries TRBV29-1 and TRBJ2-1; 8 bases align to TRBD2. The CDR3 has 13 residues. Per the germline V gene, CDR1 is SQVTM and CDR2 is ANQGSEA. CDR3 DNA: TGCATTGTGGGACTAGGGGCCTACAATGAGCAGTTCTTC. Translating it yields CIVGLGAYNEQFF.